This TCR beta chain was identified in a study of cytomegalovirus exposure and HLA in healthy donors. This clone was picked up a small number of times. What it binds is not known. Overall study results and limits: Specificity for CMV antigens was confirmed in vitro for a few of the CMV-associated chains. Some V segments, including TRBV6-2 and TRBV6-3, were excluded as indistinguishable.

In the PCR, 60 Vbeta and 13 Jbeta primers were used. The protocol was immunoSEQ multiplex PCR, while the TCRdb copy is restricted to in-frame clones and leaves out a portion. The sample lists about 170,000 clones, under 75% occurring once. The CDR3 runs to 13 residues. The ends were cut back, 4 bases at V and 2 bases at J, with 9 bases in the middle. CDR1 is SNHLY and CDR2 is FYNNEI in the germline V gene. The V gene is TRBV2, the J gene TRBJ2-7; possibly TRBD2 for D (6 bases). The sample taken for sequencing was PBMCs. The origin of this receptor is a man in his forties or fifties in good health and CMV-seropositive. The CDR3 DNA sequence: TGTGCCAGCAGTGGGCGGGACGCCTACGAGCAGTACTTC. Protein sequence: CASSGRDAYEQYF.